These 19 T cell receptor beta chains were sequenced from one sample in a study of T cell changes during pregnancy in multiple sclerosis. The table came from immunoSEQ multiplex PCR; TCRdb's copy has only in-frame clones and leaves some out. The sample contains under 150,000 clones, roughly 95% of which appear only once. This specimen consisted of peripheral blood, obtained after pregnancy. These receptor sequences come from a female donor with multiple sclerosis, enrolled in a pregnancy study.

This clone was recorded only once. The chain carries TRBV18 and TRBJ2-1; 7 bases map to TRBD2. The CDR3 sequence is 14 residues long. Germline assignment: CDR1 KGHSH and CDR2 LQKENI. V lost 5 bases and J lost 5; bases outside the gene matches: 6. The CDR3 DNA reads as TGTGCCAGCTCATCCCGGCTAGCGGACAATGAGCAGTTCTTC. This gives the protein CASSSRLADNEQFF.

This sequence joins TRBV6-5 and TRBJ2-7, with 9 bases matching TRBD1. Germline-derived CDR1 and CDR2 are MNHEY and SVGAGI. The CDR3 is 14 amino acids. Trimming at V came to 6 bases and at J to 4 bases, leaving 7 bases not matched to a gene. In DNA, the CDR3 is TGTGCCAGCAGGGCACAGGGGGCTACATACGAGCAGTACTTC. Protein: CASRAQGATYEQYF.

The J gene is TRBJ2-7, the V gene TRBV19; possible D gene TRBD1, 5 bases. The CDR3 sequence is 13 residues long. The V end was cut by 5 bases, the J end by 6 bases, with 14 bases between. Germline V lookup: CDR1 LNHDA, CDR2 SQIVND (reference sequence). This CDR3 reads CASSLTGFREQYF. DNA of the CDR3: TGTGCCAGTAGTTTAACAGGTTTCCGCGAGCAGTACTTC.

The CDR3 region is CASSLAGVGGAFF. The CDR3 coding sequence is TGTGCCAGCAGCTTGGCCGGGGTTGGAGGAGCTTTCTTT. The rearrangement joins TRBV5-4 to TRBJ1-1; D is unclear. The germline V gene encodes CDR1 SGHNT and CDR2 YYREEE (reference sequence). This CDR3 has 13 residues. V gave up 0 bases and J gave up 10 bases, with 13 bases separating them.

V gene TRBV6-5 combines with J gene TRBJ1-5, with TRBD1 matching over 11 bases. Germline CDR1 MNHEY, CDR2 SVGAGI. Germline trimming cut 6 bases from V and 7 bases from J; bases unmatched to any gene: 8. The CDR3 loop spans 15 amino acids. CDR3 loop: CASSPGTGGYQPQHF. CDR3 bases: TGTGCCAGCAGCCCTGGGACAGGGGGATACCAGCCCCAGCATTTT.

J is TRBJ2-7 and V is TRBV4-1; TRBD2 agrees at 15 bases. The CDR3 loop spans 17 amino acids. The V segment lost 0 bases and the J segment 6 bases; nucleotides outside the gene matches: 6. Germline assignment: CDR1 MGHRA and CDR2 YSYEKL. DNA of the CDR3: TGCGCCAGCAGCCAAGAGAGGGGACTAGCGGGAGGAGGCGAGCAGTACTTC. Encoded protein: CASSQERGLAGGGEQYF.

The chain carries TRBV19 and TRBJ2-1, with 8 bases matching TRBD2. The V gene's germline CDR1 is LNHDA and CDR2 SQIVND (reference sequence). The length of the CDR3 is 16 residues. With V trimmed by 6 bases and J by 0 bases, 7 bases remained unmatched. CDR3 nucleotide sequence: TGTGCCAGTAGCCGGACCGGGACTAGCTCCTACAATGAGCAGTTCTTC. Translating gives CASSRTGTSSYNEQFF.

The V and J genes are TRBV18 and TRBJ2-7; TRBD1 aligns across 7 bases. The CDR3 is 14 amino acids. Germline CDR1 and CDR2: KGHSH and LQKENI. Germline trimming cut 1 base from V and 3 bases from J; bases unmatched to any gene: 3. The CDR3 coding sequence is TGTGCCAGCTCACCACAGGGACAGAACTACGAGCAGTACTTC. It specifies CASSPQGQNYEQYF.

The chain recombines TRBV6-6 with TRBJ2-7; TRBD2 might be the D (6 bases). The ends were cut back, 4 bases at V and 7 bases at J, with 20 bases in the middle. Germline V gene lookup returns CDR1 MNHNY and CDR2 SVGAGI (reference sequence). CDR3 length: 15 residues. The CDR3 nucleotides are TGTGCCAGCAGTTGGACGCCCGGAGGAGGACTAGAGCAGTACTTC. Translating it yields CASSWTPGGGLEQYF.

The chain is built from TRBV11-2 and TRBJ1-2; D gene uncertain. CDR3 size: 13 residues. Trimming removed 4 bases at V and 2 bases at J, with 8 bases between. Per the germline V gene, CDR1 is SGHAT and CDR2 is FQNNGV. The CDR3 nucleotides read TGTGCCAGCAGCTCGAGAGCGAACTATGGCTACACCTTC. As protein: CASSSRANYGYTF.

The rearrangement joins TRBV2 to TRBJ2-5; TRBD2 agrees at 7 bases. Germline-derived CDR1 and CDR2 are SNHLY and FYNNEI. CDR3 length: 12 amino acids. The junction had 1 base not matched to a gene; V was cut back by 9 bases and J by 0 bases. The CDR3 bases are TGTGCCAGTCGGGGGGACCAAGAGACCCAGTACTTC. Protein sequence: CASRGDQETQYF.

V is TRBV7-2 and J is TRBJ1-5; tentative D call: TRBD1 (5 bases). CDR3 length: 15 residues. From germline, CDR1 is SGHTA and CDR2 FQGNSA. V shed 5 bases and J shed 2 bases, with 13 bases lying between them. CDR3 sequence (DNA): TGTGCCAGCAGCCCGGGCTTAGGGGGCAATCAGCCCCAGCATTTT. Protein sequence: CASSPGLGGNQPQHF.

The chain combines TRBV7-9 with TRBJ2-5; no firm D call. This CDR3 has 14 amino acids. Trimming removed 6 bases at V and 6 bases at J, with 17 bases between. The germline V gene encodes CDR1 SEHNR and CDR2 FQNEAQ (reference sequence). The DNA for the CDR3 is TGTGCCAGCAGTCACGACCTGGAGCCCAAGACCCAGTACTTC. Translated, it gives CASSHDLEPKTQYF.

This clone is a singleton in its sample. This chain uses TRBV2 with TRBJ2-7; 7 nucleotides line up with TRBD1. V lost 7 bases and J lost 2; bases outside the gene matches: 2. The CDR3 extends over 12 amino acids. CDR1 and CDR2 (germline): SNHLY, FYNNEI. CDR3 coding DNA: TGTGCCAGCATTCAGGGGGCCTACGAGCAGTACTTC. Protein product: CASIQGAYEQYF.

This clone was observed a handful of times. J is TRBJ1-3 and V is TRBV2; D not certain. This CDR3 spans 16 amino acids. Germline CDR1 SNHLY, CDR2 FYNNEI. The V gene lost 0 bases and the J gene lost 0 bases, with 9 bases spanning the gap. The CDR3 loop is CASSEARGLSGNTIYF. The DNA for the CDR3 is TGTGCCAGCAGTGAAGCGCGGGGTCTCTCTGGAAACACCATATATTTT.

This clone occurred once. Written as DNA, the CDR3 is TGTGCCAGCAGTTTCTTGGCGGGCGGACTAGCGAACTCCTACGAGCAGTACTTC. This codes for CASSFLAGGLANSYEQYF. The chain is built from TRBV28 and TRBJ2-7; TRBD2 matches at 9 bases. Germline CDR1 is MDHEN and CDR2 is SYDVKM. V trimming: 3 bases; J trimming: 0 bases; junction bases outside the gene matches: 12. The CDR3 spans 18 residues.

The V gene is TRBV29-1, the J gene TRBJ2-1; the D is unclear. The germline V gene has CDR1 SQVTM and CDR2 ANQGSEA. This CDR3 has 14 amino acids. Trimming pared 3 bases from V and 6 bases from J, leaving 15 bases between. CDR3 sequence reads: CSVEETKAGNEQFF. CDR3 nucleotides: TGCAGCGTTGAGGAGACCAAGGCCGGCAATGAGCAGTTCTTC.

The chain employs TRBV11-2 and TRBJ1-2; maybe TRBD1 (5 bases). The germline V gene encodes CDR1 SGHAT and CDR2 FQNNGV. CDR3 length: 15 amino acids. V was cut by 5 bases and J by 5 bases, with 18 bases left in between. CDR3 sequence: CASSPKPRGWYGYTF. As DNA, the CDR3 is TGTGCCAGCAGCCCGAAACCACGGGGGTGGTATGGCTACACCTTC.

This chain joins TRBV19 and TRBJ2-1; the match to TRBD2 covers 8 bases. Germline CDR1 and CDR2: LNHDA and SQIVND (reference sequence). The CDR3 spans 13 residues. Unmatched junction bases numbered 2, after V lost 6 bases and J lost 4 bases. CDR3 sequence: CASSTSGYNEQFF. The CDR3 DNA sequence: TGTGCCAGTAGCACTAGCGGTTACAATGAGCAGTTCTTC. The complete variable domain, with remaining parts taken from reference TRBV19 and TRBJ2-1, reads DGGITQSPKYLFRKEGQNVTLSCEQNLNHDAMYWYRQDPGQGLRLIYYSQIVNDFQKGDIAEGYSVSREKKESFPLTVTSAQKNPTAFYLCASSTSGYNEQFFGPGTRLTVL.